This passage covers 26 T cell receptor beta chains from one sample sequenced in a study of T-cell reconstitution after alpha-beta-depleted transplantation in children (dated by TCRdb to about 2016). Library preparation employed PCR. Sequenced on an Illumina HiSeq 2500. Molecular barcoding was employed in the preparation of TCR libraries, with unique molecular identifiers being used to normalize TCRbeta repertoire quantification. Using fastp trimming at Q25 and MiXCR clonotype assembly, TCRdb reanalyzed the public sequencing data and kept in-frame beta chains. Identical CDR3 protein sequences are pooled into one entry, listed with their most common genes and DNA. For this sample there are 450,000 to 600,000 distinct CDR3 sequences; around 18% appear just once. The ten largest clones add up to over 3% of the sample. The sample here was PBMCs from the stem cell graft donor, taken from the stem cell graft. The receptors here all came from a human donor who donated a stem cell graft to a child with acute lymphoblastic leukemia.

The chain combines TRBV5-8 with TRBJ2-3; 7 positions agree with TRBD2. V shed 6 bases, J shed 5 bases, and the junction held 15 bases outside the gene matches. Germline V gene data show CDR1 as SGHTS and CDR2 as YDEGEE. There are 16 residues in the CDR3. The CDR3 DNA reads as TGTGCCAGCATCCCCAATTCACGGGGGGTGGGAGATACGCAGTATTTT. Its translation is CASIPNSRGVGDTQYF.

The chain is built from TRBV20-1 and TRBJ2-1; no definite D call. The V and J ends lost 3 bases and 0 bases respectively, with 9 bases between them. The CDR3 length is 14 residues. The germline gives CDR1 DFQATT, CDR2 SNEGSKA (reference sequence). CDR3 region: CSARKVSSYNEQFF. CDR3 DNA sequence: TGCAGTGCTAGGAAAGTCAGCTCCTACAATGAGCAGTTCTTC.

The genes are TRBV10-3 and TRBJ2-7; D is undetermined. Trimming removed 5 bases at V and 5 bases at J, with 10 bases between. The V gene's germline CDR1 is ENHRY and CDR2 SYGVKD. The CDR3 consists of 12 residues. As DNA, the CDR3 is TGTGCCATCAGTAAGGAGAATAACGAGCAGTACTTC. Translated: CAISKENNEQYF.

This clonotype was found a few times. The genes are TRBV5-1 and TRBJ2-7; D possibly corresponds to TRBD1 (5 bases). CDR3 length: 15 amino acids. Trimming shortened V by 3 bases and J by 2 bases, and 15 bases separated the two germline ends. CDR1 and CDR2 from the germline V gene are SGHRS and YFSETQ. The CDR3 here is CASSSGHSPPYEQYF. The DNA for the CDR3 is TGCGCCAGCAGCTCAGGACACTCGCCCCCCTACGAGCAGTACTTC.

This chain joins TRBV12-3 or TRBV12-4 and TRBJ1-2, with a tentative D call TRBD1 (5 bases). V lost 7 bases, J lost 3 bases, and 12 bases lay in between. This CDR3 has 13 amino acids. CDR3 loop: CASTPWGDYGYTF. Written as DNA, the CDR3 is TGTGCCAGCACCCCCTGGGGGGACTATGGCTACACCTTC.

This clonotype showed up just a few times. The V call is TRBV5-1, the J call TRBJ2-5; D ambiguous. The CDR3 consists of 13 residues. Between the trimmed V and J ends, which lost 2 bases and 4 bases, there was a span of 9 bases. Germline-derived CDR1 and CDR2 are SGHRS and YFSETQ. For the CDR3, the DNA is TGCGCCAGCAGCTTCCAGGATCGAGAGACCCAGTACTTC. Amino acids: CASSFQDRETQYF.

The V gene is TRBV7-3, the J gene TRBJ2-1, with D unclear. CDR3 length equals 15 residues. Germline CDR1 and CDR2: SGHTA and FQGTGA. V lost 5 bases and J lost 4, with 15 bases in between. CDR3 DNA sequence: TGTGCCAGCAGCCTCTGGCAGTCATATTACAATGAGCAGTTCTTC. Translating it yields CASSLWQSYYNEQFF.

The chain is built from TRBV28 and TRBJ2-7, with 10 bases fitting TRBD1. The CDR3 length is 15 residues. V was clipped by 6 bases and J by 0 bases; unmatched bases: 5. Germline V gives CDR1 MDHEN, CDR2 SYDVKM. As DNA, the CDR3 is TGTGCCAGCAGCGACAGGGGGCTCCCCTCCTACGAGCAGTACTTC. Translating gives CASSDRGLPSYEQYF.

This clonotype was counted only a few times. CDR3 region: CASRRTALGEQFF. In DNA form, the CDR3 reads TGTGCCAGCAGGAGGACTGCCCTCGGTGAGCAGTTCTTC. This chain links TRBV12-3 or TRBV12-4 with TRBJ2-1, with D perhaps TRBD2 (5 bases). The ends were cut back, 6 bases at V and 9 bases at J, with 15 bases in the middle. This CDR3 is 13 amino acids long.

This clonotype showed up just a few times. This chain uses TRBV9 with TRBJ2-7, with 14 positions matching TRBD2. CDR1 SGDLS and CDR2 YYNGEE come from the germline V gene. CDR3 length: 15 amino acids. The junction had 5 bases not matched to a gene; V was cut back by 4 bases and J by 5 bases. The CDR3 region is CASSPTSGRAHEQYF. The CDR3, as DNA: TGTGCCAGCAGCCCGACTAGCGGGAGGGCCCACGAGCAGTACTTC.

The chain couples TRBV5-1 to TRBJ1-1, with unresolved D. The germline V gene encodes CDR1 SGHRS and CDR2 YFSETQ. CDR3 length: 16 residues. The V end was cut by 0 bases, the J end by 1 base, with 13 bases between. The CDR3: CASSLGSTLGNTEAFF. The CDR3 DNA follows: TGCGCCAGCAGCTTGGGGTCGACATTGGGGAACACTGAAGCTTTCTTT.

This clonotype was detected a few times. The rearrangement links TRBV5-1 to TRBJ2-6; no definite D call. Germline-derived CDR1 and CDR2 are SGHRS and YFSETQ. The CDR3 has 13 residues. Trimming took off 9 bases at V and 1 base at J, with 8 bases between the two ends. CDR3 region: CATSLSGANVLTF. CDR3 coding DNA: TGCGCCACTTCGCTATCTGGGGCCAACGTCCTGACTTTC.

This chain uses TRBV7-9 with TRBJ2-3; D is ambiguous. Per the germline V gene, CDR1 is SEHNR and CDR2 is FQNEAQ (reference sequence). The CDR3 is 16 residues long. V lost 1 base and J lost 6, with 17 bases in between. The CDR3 spells CASSLDFSDPLDTQYF. Here the CDR3 DNA reads TGTGCCAGCAGCTTAGATTTCTCGGACCCACTCGATACGCAGTATTTT.

This chain joins TRBV10-2 and TRBJ2-3; TRBD2 agrees at 9 bases. Germline V CDR1 and CDR2: WSHSY, SAAADI. Losses at the gene ends were 2 bases for V and 0 bases for J; bases not matched to a gene: 6. The CDR3 covers 17 residues. CDR3 in amino acids: CASSENGLALSTDTQYF. CDR3 in DNA: TGCGCCAGCAGTGAGAACGGACTAGCGTTGAGCACAGATACGCAGTATTTT.

This clonotype showed up just a few times. The chain combines TRBV5-1 with TRBJ2-3; D possibly uses TRBD1 or TRBD2 (5 bases each). Deletions cut 1 base from V and 3 bases from J, with 12 bases between. The germline V gene has CDR1 SGHRS and CDR2 YFSETQ. This CDR3 has 15 residues. The CDR3 region is CASSLRGARTDTQYF. CDR3 bases: TGCGCCAGCAGCTTGCGAGGGGCTAGAACAGATACGCAGTATTTT.

This clonotype has a handful of counts. V is TRBV9 and J is TRBJ1-6; 7 bases agree with TRBD1. The germline V gene has CDR1 SGDLS and CDR2 YYNGEE. Trimming took 3 bases from V and 6 from J; bases not matched to a gene: 9. The CDR3 runs 16 residues. For the CDR3, the DNA is TGTGCCAGCAGCGAGGGGGGACAGCGGAGTAATTCACCCCTCCACTTT. It codes for CASSEGGQRSNSPLHF.

This clonotype was observed a handful of times. The V call is TRBV14, the J call TRBJ2-4; D is perhaps TRBD1 (5 bases). Looked up from germline, CDR1 is SGHDN and CDR2 is FVKESK. This CDR3 region has 15 residues. V was pared by 2 bases and J by 1 base, with 9 bases between. The CDR3 protein is CASSQIKGAKNIQYF. As DNA, the CDR3 is TGTGCCAGCAGCCAAATCAAGGGGGCCAAAAACATTCAGTACTTC.

The V gene is TRBV20-1, the J gene TRBJ2-5; 9 bases agree with TRBD2. The J segment lost 3 bases and the V segment lost 0 bases, leaving 11 bases of the junction unmatched. The CDR3 runs 17 residues. Germline V CDR1 and CDR2: DFQATT, SNEGSKA (reference sequence). The CDR3: CSAREGSASGKEETQYF. CDR3 in DNA: TGCAGTGCTAGAGAAGGCTCGGCTAGCGGGAAGGAAGAGACCCAGTACTTC.

The chain couples TRBV7-9 to TRBJ2-2, with 9 bases fitting TRBD1. V lost 4 bases and J lost 1; bases outside the gene matches: 4. CDR1 is SEHNR, CDR2 FQNEAQ, per germline (reference sequence). The CDR3 sequence is 16 residues long. The CDR3 sequence: CASSSPGQGNTGELFF. The CDR3 bases are TGTGCCAGCAGCTCGCCGGGACAGGGGAACACCGGGGAGCTGTTTTTT.

There are a few counts of this clonotype. This chain joins TRBV4-2 and TRBJ2-1; 12 bases map to TRBD2. V trimming: 0 bases; J trimming: 6 bases; junction bases outside the gene matches: 3. Per germline, CDR1 LGHNA and CDR2 YNFKEQ. The CDR3 length is 16 residues. The CDR3 protein is CASSQDPSGRGNEQFF. The CDR3 region has the DNA TGTGCCAGCAGCCAAGACCCTAGCGGGAGGGGCAATGAGCAGTTCTTC.

The chain employs TRBV20-1 and TRBJ2-7; TRBD2 aligns across 8 bases. V lost 0 bases to trimming and J lost 1 base; unmatched junction nucleotides: 8. CDR3 size: 16 residues. The V gene's germline CDR1 is DFQATT and CDR2 SNEGSKA (reference sequence). The CDR3 DNA reads as TGCAGTGCTAGAGAAGGTTTCCAGCGGGGGTCCTACGAGCAGTACTTC. It yields the protein CSAREGFQRGSYEQYF.

The J gene is TRBJ1-3, the V gene TRBV15; a weak D match, TRBD1 (6 bases). V lost 9 bases, J lost 0 bases, and 24 bases lay in between. Germline V gives CDR1 LNHNV, CDR2 YYDKDF (reference sequence). The CDR3 is 18 residues long. In DNA, the CDR3 is TGTGCCACGGGGGCGACAGTTTCAGAATATTTCTCTGGAAACACCATATATTTT. Its protein is CATGATVSEYFSGNTIYF. The full variable domain, in which reference TRBV15 and TRBJ1-3 provide the parts outside the CDR3, is DAMVIQNPRYQVTQFGKPVTLSCSQTLNHNVMYWYQQKSSQAPKLLFHYYDKDFNNEADTPDNFQSRRPNTSFCFLDIRSPGLGDTAMYLCATGATVSEYFSGNTIYFGEGSWLTVV.

The rearrangement joins TRBV7-9 to TRBJ2-4, with 8 bases identical to TRBD1. Germline loops: CDR1 SEHNR, CDR2 FQNEAQ (reference sequence). V shed 5 bases and J 5 bases; nucleotides not matched to a gene: 5. The CDR3 covers 14 residues. The CDR3 reads CASSRTGPENIQYF. In DNA form, the CDR3 reads TGTGCCAGCAGCCGGACAGGGCCCGAAAACATTCAGTACTTC.

This rearrangement joins TRBV4-1 to TRBJ1-6, with a weak D call TRBD1 (5 bases). The CDR3 has 15 amino acids. From germline, CDR1 is MGHRA and CDR2 YSYEKL. The V end lost 0 bases, the J end lost 18 bases, and 21 bases lay between the germline ends. The CDR3 region is CASSQDDSNIEGAHF. The CDR3 bases are TGCGCCAGCAGCCAAGACGACAGTAATATAGAGGGCGCCCACTTT.

V is TRBV5-4 and J is TRBJ1-1, with a possible D match to TRBD1 (6 bases). Germline CDR1 and CDR2: SGHNT and YYREEE (reference sequence). The CDR3 totals 14 residues. Trimming shortened V by 5 bases and J by 5 bases, and 16 bases separated the two germline ends. CDR3 coding DNA: TGTGCCAGCAGGTCGATGGGGGGGCGAACTGAAGCTTTCTTT. Amino acids: CASRSMGGRTEAFF. Using reference TRBV5-4 and TRBJ1-1 for the parts outside the CDR3, the full variable domain is ETGVTQSPTHLIKTRGQQVTLRCSSQSGHNTVSWYQQALGQGPQFIFQYYREEENGRGNFPPRFSGLQFPNYSSELNVNALELDDSALYLCASRSMGGRTEAFFGQGTRLTVV.

This chain links TRBV20-1 with TRBJ1-1, with D possibly TRBD1 on 5 matching bases. Trimming stripped 3 bases from V and 4 bases from J, with 15 bases between. Germline V gene sequence: CDR1 DFQATT, CDR2 SNEGSKA (reference sequence). The CDR3 has 14 residues. The CDR3, as DNA: TGCAGTGCTAGTCTATCCGGACACCTCACTGAAGCTTTCTTT. Protein sequence: CSASLSGHLTEAFF.